Sequencing of this T cell receptor beta chain was carried out in a study of shared clonotypes between healthy human individuals. Replicate PCRs run on sorted subsets employed 200 ng DNA, around 27,000 T cell genomes. TCRdb keeps only in-frame clones here, not all; method: immunoSEQ multiplex PCR. Among just over 2,000,000 clones listed, roughly 96% were seen once. The CDR3 has 14 residues. CDR1 and CDR2 from the germline V gene are SGHRS and YFSETQ. With 4 bases clipped from V and 2 bases from J, the junction kept 3 bases outside the gene matches. This chain links TRBV5-1 with TRBJ2-7, with 10 bases fitting TRBD2. The sequence was obtained from a man younger than 35 in good health. Sample: naive CD4+ T cells sorted from blood. Described subset: CD45RA+ positively selected. CDR3 sequence reads: CASSRTSGTYEQYF. The CDR3 DNA is TGCGCCAGCAGCCGGACTAGCGGAACCTACGAGCAGTACTTC.